The clone carrying this T cell receptor beta chain appeared a single time. The antigen is unknown. Germline values: CDR1 SQVTM, CDR2 ANQGSEA. The germline V and J ends were trimmed by 7 bases and 3 bases, with 14 bases remaining between them. This CDR3 contains 13 residues. The data were obtained in a study of shared clonotypes between healthy human individuals. The study's findings and limits: Clonotypes which were not shared had lower generation probabilities than clonotypes that all four donors shared.

Sequencing was performed with immunoSEQ multiplex PCR; in TCRdb, only in-frame clones are kept and a portion is missing. The repertoire holds about 1,900,000 clones, with over 85% as singletons. CD45RO-negative, CCR7-selected cells formed the naive CD8 fraction, which excluded terminally differentiated effector memory CD45RA+ cells. The chain couples TRBV29-1 to TRBJ2-3; the D gene is possibly TRBD1 (6 bases). This TCR came from a man aged 18 to 29 in good health. The sample comprised naive CD8+ T cells sorted from blood. CDR3 DNA sequence: TGCAGCGCCAAGACAGGAATTACAGATACGCAGTATTTT. Translated, it gives CSAKTGITDTQYF.